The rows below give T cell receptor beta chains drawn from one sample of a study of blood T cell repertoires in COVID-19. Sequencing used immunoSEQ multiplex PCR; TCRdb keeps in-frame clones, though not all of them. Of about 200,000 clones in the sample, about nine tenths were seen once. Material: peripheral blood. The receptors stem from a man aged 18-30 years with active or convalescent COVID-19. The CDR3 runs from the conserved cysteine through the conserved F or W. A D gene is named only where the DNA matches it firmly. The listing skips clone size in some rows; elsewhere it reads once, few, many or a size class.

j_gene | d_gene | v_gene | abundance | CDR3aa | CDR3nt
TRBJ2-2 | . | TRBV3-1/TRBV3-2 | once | CASSHSLAGWELFF | TGTGCCAGCAGCCATTCTCTAGCCGGCTGGGAGCTGTTTTTT
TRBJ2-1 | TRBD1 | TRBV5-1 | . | CASSFMGQPEQFF | TGCGCCAGCAGCTTTATGGGACAGCCTGAGCAGTTCTTC
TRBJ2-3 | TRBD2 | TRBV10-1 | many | CASRIGGGRADTQYF | TGCGCCAGCAGGATCGGGGGAGGGAGGGCAGATACGCAGTATTTT
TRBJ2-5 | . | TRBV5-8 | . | CASSDRQGRGETQYF | TGTGCCAGCAGCGACAGACAGGGGAGGGGTGAGACCCAGTACTTC
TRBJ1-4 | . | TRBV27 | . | CASSSLEGSTNEKLFF | TGTGCCAGCAGTTCCCTGGAGGGCTCAACTAATGAAAAACTGTTTTTT
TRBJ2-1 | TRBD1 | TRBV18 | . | CASSMTGQYAEQFF | TGTGCCAGCTCAATGACAGGGCAATACGCTGAGCAGTTCTTC
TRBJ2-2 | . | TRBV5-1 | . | CASSLVLASTGELFF | TGCGCCAGCAGCTTGGTGCTAGCTAGTACCGGGGAGCTGTTTTTT
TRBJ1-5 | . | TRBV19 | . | CASSSRGNQPQHF | TGTGCCAGTAGTAGTAGGGGGAATCAGCCCCAGCATTTT
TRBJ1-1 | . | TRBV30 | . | CAWSVIGANTEAFF | TGTGCCTGGAGTGTGATTGGGGCGAACACTGAAGCTTTCTTT
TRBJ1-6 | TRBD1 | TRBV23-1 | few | CASSQSTGGPSPLHF | TGCGCCAGCAGTCAATCGACAGGGGGCCCTTCACCCCTCCACTTT
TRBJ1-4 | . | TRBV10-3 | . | CAIGPGGAEEKLFF | TGTGCCATCGGGCCAGGAGGGGCTGAGGAAAAACTGTTTTTT
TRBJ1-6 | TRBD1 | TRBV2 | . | CASSEGQGFHNSPLHF | TGTGCCAGCAGTGAGGGACAGGGGTTTCATAATTCACCCCTCCACTTT
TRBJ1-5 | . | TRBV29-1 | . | CSAQDSLNQPQHF | TGCAGCGCCCAAGACAGTCTGAATCAGCCCCAGCATTTT
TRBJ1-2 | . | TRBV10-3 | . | CAISELAISNYGYTF | TGTGCCATCAGTGAGCTAGCGATATCAAACTATGGCTACACCTTC
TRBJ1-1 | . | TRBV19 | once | CASNPDSGAMNTEAFF | TGTGCCAGTAACCCGGACAGCGGGGCAATGAACACTGAAGCTTTCTTT
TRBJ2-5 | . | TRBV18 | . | CASNRAGETQYF | TGTGCCAGTAACAGGGCAGGGGAGACCCAGTACTTC
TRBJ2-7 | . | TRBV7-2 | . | CASSLRSGAVPYEQYF | TGTGCCAGCAGCTTACGTTCTGGAGCGGTACCCTACGAGCAGTACTTC
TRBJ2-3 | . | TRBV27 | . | CASSPGLFTDTQYF | TGTGCCAGCAGTCCGGGACTTTTCACAGATACGCAGTATTTT
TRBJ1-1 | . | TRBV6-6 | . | CASRPQQGPGTEAFF | TGTGCCAGCAGACCCCAACAGGGTCCGGGGACTGAAGCTTTCTTT
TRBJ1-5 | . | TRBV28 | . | CACRGNSNQPQHF | TGTGCCTGTAGAGGGAATAGCAATCAGCCCCAGCATTTT
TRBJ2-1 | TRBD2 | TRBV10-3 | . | CAISDLGTKGEQFF | TGTGCCATCAGTGACCTCGGGACTAAGGGTGAGCAGTTCTTC
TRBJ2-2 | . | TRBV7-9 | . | CASSPYNAGELFF | TGTGCCAGCAGCCCCTATAACGCCGGGGAGCTGTTTTTT
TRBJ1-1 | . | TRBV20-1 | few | CSAFWNTEAFF | TGCAGTGCTTTCTGGAACACTGAAGCTTTCTTT
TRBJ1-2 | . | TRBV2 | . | CASSSVQGRYGYTF | TGTGCCAGCAGCTCAGTTCAGGGCCGGTATGGCTACACCTTC
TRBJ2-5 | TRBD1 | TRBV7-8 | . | CASSPSRDRQETQYF | TGTGCCAGCAGCCCAAGCAGGGACAGGCAAGAGACCCAGTACTTC
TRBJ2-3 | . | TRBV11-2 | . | CASSRNSGPTDTQYF | TGTGCCAGCAGCCGTAACTCAGGCCCCACAGATACGCAGTATTTT
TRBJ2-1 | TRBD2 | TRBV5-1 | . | CASSFTTSGTYNEQFF | TGCGCCAGCAGCTTCACGACTAGCGGTACCTACAATGAGCAGTTCTTC
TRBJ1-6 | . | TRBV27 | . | CASSPDSYNSPLHF | TGTGCCAGCAGTCCGGACAGCTATAATTCACCCCTCCACTTT
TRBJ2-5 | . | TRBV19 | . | CASSRAGQETQYF | TGTGCCAGTAGTCGCGCGGGACAAGAGACCCAGTACTTC
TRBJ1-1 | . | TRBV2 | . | CASSENVQEGAFF | TGTGCCAGCAGTGAAAACGTACAGGAGGGGGCTTTCTTT
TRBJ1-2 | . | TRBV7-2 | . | CASSVTRDYGYTF | TGTGCCAGCAGCGTAACCAGGGACTATGGCTACACCTTC
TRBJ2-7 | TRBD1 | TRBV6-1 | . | CASSERDRGLNEQYF | TGTGCCAGCAGTGAAAGGGACAGGGGGCTGAACGAGCAGTACTTC
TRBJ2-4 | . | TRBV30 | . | CAWSVRRSKNIQYF | TGTGCCTGGAGTGTACGTCGGAGCAAAAACATTCAGTACTTC
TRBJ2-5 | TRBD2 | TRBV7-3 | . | CASSASGVQETQYF | TGTGCCAGCAGCGCTAGCGGGGTCCAAGAGACCCAGTACTTC
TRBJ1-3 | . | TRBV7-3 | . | CASSSSSGNTIYF | TGTGCCAGCAGCTCGAGCTCTGGAAACACCATATATTTT
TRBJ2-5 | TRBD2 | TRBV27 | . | CASSWGTSGRETQYF | TGTGCCAGCAGTTGGGGGACTAGCGGGAGGGAGACCCAGTACTTC
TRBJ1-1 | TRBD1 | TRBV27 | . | CASSLLGQGGTEAFF | TGTGCCAGCAGTTTATTAGGACAGGGAGGCACTGAAGCTTTCTTT
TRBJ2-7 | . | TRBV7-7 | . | CASSLDSGGEQYF | TGTGCCAGCAGCTTAGATAGTGGCGGTGAGCAGTACTTC
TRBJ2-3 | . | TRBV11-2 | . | CASSLELTGTMTDTQYF | TGTGCCAGCAGCTTAGAGTTAACCGGGACAATGACAGATACGCAGTATTTT
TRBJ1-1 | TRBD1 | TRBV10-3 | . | CAIRNRDREVTEAFF | TGTGCCATCAGAAACCGGGACAGAGAGGTCACTGAAGCTTTCTTT